Listed here is a single TCR beta chain. This record comes from a study of blood T cell repertoires in COVID-19. Study-wide context: Specimens from acute and convalescent COVID-19 originated in the United States, Italy and Spain. PBMCs, B-cell-depleted T cells, or T cells provided the cDNA or gDNA that made up the material.

In the study's own analysis: Estimates of nucleated cell counts were drawn from the amplification of reference gene primers. The repertoire was sequenced with immunoSEQ multiplex PCR; TCRdb's copy has only in-frame clones and lacks some. The V and J calls and clone size are taken from that table; D and trimming were inferred from the DNA. Of roughly 120,000 clones in the sample, roughly four fifths were seen once. CDR3 size: 15 residues. Germline V CDR1 and CDR2: SEHNR, FQNEAQ (reference sequence). The V gene end was trimmed by 4 bases and the J gene end by 8 bases; junction bases not matched to a gene: 12.

The clonotype was recovered from a human donor in a cohort sampled during active COVID-19. Sequencing was performed on peripheral blood. V usage is TRBV7-9 and J usage is TRBJ1-2; 8 positions match TRBD1. The DNA for the CDR3 is TGTGCCAGCAGCTCCCGGACAGGGCAGGGGGAGGGCTACACCTTC. Its translation is CASSSRTGQGEGYTF.